The 30 T cell receptor beta chains given below trace back to one sample, sequenced in a study of vaccination and CD4 T cells after COVID-19. Treatment denoted: roughly 11-day PBMC culture with coronavirus spike peptide pools or control peptides (ViraFEST assay). These receptors have no known antigen. Cultured CD4+ T-cell DNA underwent Oncomine TCR Beta short-read sequencing. MiXCR, run by TCRdb on the PCR reads, gives a single entry per CDR3 protein. The top ten clones hold roughly 13% of a sample with about 12,000 distinct CDR3 sequences, roughly 66% of them seen once. Sample: CD4+ T cells from blood, cultured in vitro. The receptors stem from a human donor who had recovered from COVID-19.

The chain joins TRBV6-5 to TRBJ1-1, with D uncertain. The germline gives CDR1 MNHEY, CDR2 SVGAGI. The CDR3 loop spans 13 amino acids. V gave up 3 bases and J gave up 5 bases, with 10 bases separating them. CDR3 DNA: TGTGCCAGCAGTTATATGGATAGGACTGAAGCTTTCTTT. Translating it yields CASSYMDRTEAFF.

In this sample, this clonotype turned up a few times. The chain recombines TRBV28 with TRBJ1-5; tentatively, D is TRBD1 (6 bases). Trimming removed 5 bases from V and 5 bases from J, with 13 bases in between. The germline V gene has CDR1 MDHEN and CDR2 SYDVKM. The CDR3 extends over 14 amino acids. The CDR3 sequence: CASSVSRGDQPQHF. The CDR3 DNA reads as TGTGCCAGCAGTGTCTCCAGGGGAGATCAGCCCCAGCATTTT.

The sample holds a few counts of this clonotype. The genes are TRBV27 and TRBJ1-6; TRBD1 agrees at 8 bases. There are 14 residues in the CDR3. The ends lost 4 bases at V and 10 bases at J; junction bases unmatched: 6. The germline CDR1 and CDR2 sequences are MNHEY and SMNVEV (reference sequence). CDR3 in DNA: TGTGCCAGCAGTTCCAGGGGGCAGGAGTCACCCCTCCACTTT. The encoded protein is CASSSRGQESPLHF.

This chain connects TRBV7-2 to TRBJ2-3; D is tentatively TRBD1 or TRBD2 (6 bases each). Between the trimmed V and J ends, which lost 3 bases and 2 bases, there was a span of 18 bases. Germline CDR1 SGHTA, CDR2 FQGNSA. This CDR3 contains 17 residues. In DNA form, the CDR3 reads TGTGCCAGCAGCTTCGGAGGGGGGAGAATAAACACAGATACGCAGTATTTT. As protein: CASSFGGGRINTDTQYF.

The count of this clonotype is one. The chain recombines TRBV18 with TRBJ1-1; 8 positions agree with TRBD1. With 8 bases clipped from V and 1 base from J, the junction kept 6 bases outside the gene matches. CDR3 size: 14 residues. CDR1 and CDR2 from the germline V gene are KGHSH and LQKENI. DNA for the CDR3: TGTGCCAGCCGTGACAGGGGCTCGAACACTGAAGCTTTCTTT. This encodes CASRDRGSNTEAFF.

The rearrangement joins TRBV7-3 to TRBJ2-3, with TRBD2 matching over 9 bases. J was trimmed by 2 bases and V by 2 bases; bases with no gene match: 2. From germline, CDR1 is SGHTA and CDR2 FQGTGA. CDR3 size: 15 residues. CDR3 loop: CASSLASGTTDTQYF. For the CDR3, the DNA is TGTGCCAGCAGCTTAGCTAGCGGGACCACAGATACGCAGTATTTT.

This clonotype has only a few counts. This chain joins TRBV27 and TRBJ2-5; D not resolved. Trimming pared 2 bases from V and 5 bases from J, leaving 12 bases between. Germline values: CDR1 MNHEY, CDR2 SMNVEV (reference sequence). This CDR3 spans 14 amino acids. The CDR3 coding sequence is TGTGCCAGCAGTTTAAGTCGCGTCCGCGAGACCCAGTACTTC. This sequence encodes CASSLSRVRETQYF.

The V call is TRBV11-2, the J call TRBJ2-5, with D hard to call. V shed 4 bases and J shed 4 bases, with 4 bases lying between them. Germline CDR1 SGHAT, CDR2 FQNNGV. This CDR3 spans 11 amino acids. CDR3 nucleotide sequence: TGTGCCAGCAGCTCCCTAGAGACCCAGTACTTC. Translated, it gives CASSSLETQYF.

This clonotype was detected only a few times. The chain is built from TRBV20-1 and TRBJ2-3; D possibly corresponds to TRBD2 (6 bases). This CDR3 has 15 residues. Germline-derived CDR1 and CDR2 are DFQATT and SNEGSKA (reference sequence). V lost 6 bases, J lost 3 bases, and 19 bases lay in between. This CDR3 reads CSAGVFASATDTQYF. The CDR3 DNA sequence: TGCAGTGCAGGGGTCTTTGCTAGCGCGACAGATACGCAGTATTTT.

CDR3: CASRMWQSYEQYF. The CDR3 coding sequence is TGTGCCAGCAGAATGTGGCAGTCCTACGAGCAGTACTTC. The chain recombines TRBV27 with TRBJ2-7; D unresolved. Trimming cost V 6 bases and J 1 base, with 10 bases left between them. The CDR3 sequence is 13 residues long. Germline CDR1 MNHEY, CDR2 SMNVEV (reference sequence).

This clonotype showed up just once. This chain uses TRBV20-1 with TRBJ2-1, with D perhaps matching TRBD2 (5 bases). Deletions cut 0 bases from V and 9 bases from J, with 18 bases between. This CDR3 has 15 amino acids. Germline CDR1 and CDR2: DFQATT and SNEGSKA (reference sequence). This chain's CDR3 is CSARELDSNGSEQFF. CDR3 nucleotides: TGCAGTGCTAGAGAATTGGACTCAAATGGTAGTGAGCAGTTCTTC.

The chain carries TRBV19 and TRBJ2-3; D perhaps matches TRBD1 (6 bases). Germline V gene data show CDR1 as LNHDA and CDR2 as SQIVND (reference sequence). The CDR3 has 14 residues. V lost 6 bases and J lost 0, with 10 bases in between. CDR3 bases: TGTGCCAGTAGCAACAGGGCTAGCACAGATACGCAGTATTTT. It yields the protein CASSNRASTDTQYF.

The chain joins TRBV24-1 to TRBJ2-7, with 11 bases that match TRBD2. The germline V gene has CDR1 KGHDR and CDR2 SFDVKD. The CDR3 consists of 17 residues. Trimming took 0 bases from V and 1 from J; bases not matched to a gene: 4. For the CDR3, the DNA is TGTGCCACCAGTGATTTGCTCGGACTAGCGGGTTCCTACGAGCAGTACTTC. Translating gives CATSDLLGLAGSYEQYF.

This sequence joins TRBV29-1 and TRBJ1-2; D is possibly TRBD1 (5 bases). The germline V gene has CDR1 SQVTM and CDR2 ANQGSEA. Trimming took off 5 bases at V and 6 bases at J, with 16 bases between the two ends. There are 13 residues in the CDR3. The CDR3 DNA is TGCAGCGTTTCTACCAGCGGGGCTGATGGCTACACCTTC. Translation gives CSVSTSGADGYTF.

There are a few counts of this clonotype. The chain couples TRBV20-1 to TRBJ2-1; D remains unclear. Trimming took off 0 bases at V and 5 bases at J, with 14 bases between the two ends. Germline assignment: CDR1 DFQATT and CDR2 SNEGSKA (reference sequence). This CDR3 is built from 15 residues. CDR3 nucleotides: TGCAGTGCTAGAGATCTCGCGCGAGTTAACAATGAGCAGTTCTTC. Residues: CSARDLARVNNEQFF.

This clonotype was seen once. The gene calls are TRBV7-2 and TRBJ2-3, with D maybe TRBD1 (5 bases). CDR1 is SGHTA and CDR2 is FQGNSA in the germline V gene. The V gene lost 3 bases and the J gene lost 5 bases, with 9 bases spanning the gap. CDR3 size: 13 residues. The CDR3 protein is CASSFGAGDTQYF. DNA of the CDR3: TGTGCCAGCAGCTTTGGGGCCGGAGATACGCAGTATTTT.

This chain uses TRBV11-2 with TRBJ2-5; D gene uncertain. Per the germline V gene, CDR1 is SGHAT and CDR2 is FQNNGV. The CDR3 has 13 amino acids. Trimming took 2 bases from V and 2 from J, leaving 6 bases between them. The CDR3 protein is CASSLRLQETQYF. The CDR3 DNA is TGTGCCAGCAGCTTACGGCTACAAGAGACCCAGTACTTC.

The chain employs TRBV7-2 and TRBJ2-7; 11 bases line up with TRBD2. V was pared by 4 bases and J by 7 bases, with 9 bases of the junction left unmatched. CDR3 size: 15 residues. Per the germline V gene, CDR1 is SGHTA and CDR2 is FQGNSA. In nucleotides, the CDR3 is TGTGCCAGCAGCTCACCTAGCGGGAGGAGCAGGGAGCAGTACTTC. It encodes CASSSPSGRSREQYF. The full variable domain, completed using reference TRBV7-2 and TRBJ2-7, is GAGVSQSPSNKVTEKGKDVELRCDPISGHTALYWYRQSLGQGLEFLIYFQGNSAPDKSGLPSDRFSAERTGGSVSTLTIQRTQQEDSAVYLCASSSPSGRSREQYFGPGTRLTVT.

This chain connects TRBV7-9 to TRBJ1-2; D call uncertain. The CDR3 has 12 residues. V lost 2 bases and J 3 bases, leaving 4 bases between the germline ends. Germline CDR1 is SEHNR and CDR2 is FQNEAQ (reference sequence). CDR3 residues: CASSLTDYGYTF. The CDR3 coding sequence is TGTGCCAGCAGCTTAACAGACTATGGCTACACCTTC.

The V gene is TRBV2, the J gene TRBJ2-5, with D perhaps matching TRBD2 (5 bases). This CDR3 spans 12 amino acids. V was cut by 6 bases and J by 0 bases, with 5 bases left in between. The germline gives CDR1 SNHLY, CDR2 FYNNEI. The CDR3 DNA is TGTGCCAGCAGCGGGAACCAAGAGACCCAGTACTTC. Translating gives CASSGNQETQYF.

This chain uses TRBV24-1 with TRBJ2-1, with D possibly being TRBD2 (6 bases). The CDR3 sequence is 15 residues long. Trimming pared 1 base from V and 9 bases from J, leaving 15 bases between. Germline CDR1 and CDR2: KGHDR and SFDVKD. The CDR3: CATSDLGTLGGEQFF. The CDR3 region has the DNA TGTGCCACCAGTGATTTAGGGACTCTCGGGGGTGAGCAGTTCTTC.

The genes are TRBV11-2 and TRBJ2-5; weak D call: TRBD2 (6 bases). This CDR3 comprises 16 residues. From germline, CDR1 is SGHAT and CDR2 FQNNGV. The germline V and J ends were trimmed by 5 bases and 7 bases, with 23 bases remaining between them. The CDR3 reads CASSPRDSHPSGTQYF. In DNA form, the CDR3 reads TGTGCCAGCAGCCCGCGGGACTCCCACCCCAGCGGGACCCAGTACTTC.

The chain links TRBV7-9 to TRBJ2-7, with TRBD1 identical over 9 bases. CDR3 length: 14 residues. CDR1 is SEHNR, CDR2 FQNEAQ, per germline (reference sequence). V shed 6 bases, J shed 4 bases, and the junction held 7 bases outside the gene matches. The CDR3 protein is CASSPGTGFYEQYF. For the CDR3, the DNA is TGTGCCAGCAGTCCCGGGACAGGGTTTTACGAGCAGTACTTC.

This chain connects TRBV5-1 to TRBJ2-7; TRBD1 aligns across 8 bases. The V segment lost 4 bases and the J segment 1 base; nucleotides outside the gene matches: 7. Germline CDR1 SGHRS, CDR2 YFSETQ. The CDR3 contains 15 residues. The CDR3 DNA reads as TGCGCCAGCAGCCCGGGACAGGCCATTTCCTACGAGCAGTACTTC. Amino acids: CASSPGQAISYEQYF.

CDR3 residues: CASSVLVNSNEQFF. Here the CDR3 DNA reads TGTGCCAGCAGCGTGCTGGTTAATTCTAATGAGCAGTTCTTC. V is TRBV9 and J is TRBJ2-1; D gene uncertain. Trimming removed 2 bases from V and 7 bases from J, with 13 bases in between. This CDR3 spans 14 amino acids. Germline values: CDR1 SGDLS, CDR2 YYNGEE.

The gene calls are TRBV7-9 and TRBJ2-1, with D maybe TRBD2 (6 bases). The germline V and J ends were trimmed by 2 bases and 3 bases, with 14 bases remaining between them. This CDR3 has 16 amino acids. Germline V gene sequence: CDR1 SEHNR, CDR2 FQNEAQ (reference sequence). Here the CDR3 reads CASSLTPSGFYNEQFF. CDR3 nucleotide sequence: TGTGCCAGCAGCTTAACCCCAAGCGGGTTCTACAATGAGCAGTTCTTC.

J is TRBJ1-5 and V is TRBV6-5; D ambiguous. Germline CDR1 reads MNHEY; CDR2 reads SVGAGI. V dropped 0 bases and J dropped 0 bases, with 6 bases sitting between them. The CDR3 runs to 15 residues. CDR3 protein: CASSYSFDSNQPQHF. DNA for the CDR3: TGTGCCAGCAGTTACTCGTTCGATAGCAATCAGCCCCAGCATTTT.

This chain uses TRBV12-3 or TRBV12-4 with TRBJ2-3, with 7 positions matching TRBD2. Losses at the gene ends were 4 bases for V and 4 bases for J; bases not matched to a gene: 8. The CDR3 runs 15 residues. CDR3 sequence: CASSSGGGGADTQYF. Here the CDR3 DNA reads TGTGCCAGCAGTTCTGGGGGGGGAGGGGCAGATACGCAGTATTTT.

V gene TRBV3-1 combines with J gene TRBJ2-7; 12 positions agree with TRBD2. CDR1 and CDR2 (germline): LGHDT, YNNKEL (reference sequence). V gave up 4 bases and J gave up 0 bases; unmatched junction bases: 10. The length of the CDR3 is 18 residues. The CDR3 reads CASSPPPTSGGPSYEQYF. As DNA, the CDR3 is TGTGCCAGCAGCCCACCCCCGACTAGCGGGGGACCCTCCTACGAGCAGTACTTC.

The CDR3: CASSLVTRQETQYF. CDR3 sequence (DNA): TGTGCCAGCAGCTTAGTAACGCGACAAGAGACCCAGTACTTC. The chain carries TRBV7-8 and TRBJ2-5; D not certain. The CDR3 runs to 14 residues. V dropped 1 base and J dropped 2 bases, with 8 bases sitting between them. Germline V lookup: CDR1 SGHVS, CDR2 FQNEAQ.